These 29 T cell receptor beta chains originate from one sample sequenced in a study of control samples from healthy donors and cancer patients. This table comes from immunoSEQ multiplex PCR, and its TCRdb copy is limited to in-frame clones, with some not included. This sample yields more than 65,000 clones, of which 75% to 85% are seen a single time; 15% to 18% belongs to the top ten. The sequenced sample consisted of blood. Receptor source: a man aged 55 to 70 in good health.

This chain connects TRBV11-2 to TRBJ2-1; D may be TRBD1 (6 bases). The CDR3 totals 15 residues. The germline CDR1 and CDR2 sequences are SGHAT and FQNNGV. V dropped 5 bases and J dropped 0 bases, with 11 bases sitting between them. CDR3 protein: CASSTPGDSYNEQFF. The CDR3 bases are TGTGCCAGCAGCACCCCAGGGGACTCCTACAATGAGCAGTTCTTC. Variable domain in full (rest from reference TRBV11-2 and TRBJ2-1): EAGVAQSPRYKIIEKRQSVAFWCNPISGHATLYWYQQILGQGPKLLIQFQNNGVVDDSQLPKDRFSAERLKGVDSTLKIQPAKLEDSAVYLCASSTPGDSYNEQFFGPGTRLTVL.

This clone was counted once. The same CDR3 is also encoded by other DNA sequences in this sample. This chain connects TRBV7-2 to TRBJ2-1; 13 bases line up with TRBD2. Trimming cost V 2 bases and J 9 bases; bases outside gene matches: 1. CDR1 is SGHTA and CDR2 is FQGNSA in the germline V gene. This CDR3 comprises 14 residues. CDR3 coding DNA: TGTGCCAGCAGCTTAACTAGCGGGAGGGGTGAGCAGTTCTTC. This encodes CASSLTSGRGEQFF. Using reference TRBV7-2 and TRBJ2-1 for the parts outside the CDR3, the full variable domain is GAGVSQSPSNKVTEKGKDVELRCDPISGHTALYWYRQSLGQGLEFLIYFQGNSAPDKSGLPSDRFSAERTGGSVSTLTIQRTQQEDSAVYLCASSLTSGRGEQFFGPGTRLTVL.

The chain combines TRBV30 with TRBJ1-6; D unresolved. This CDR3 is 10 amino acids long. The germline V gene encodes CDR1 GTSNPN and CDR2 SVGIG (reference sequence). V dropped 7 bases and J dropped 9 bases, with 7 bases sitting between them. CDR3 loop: CAFGGSPLHF. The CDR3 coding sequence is TGTGCCTTCGGTGGTTCACCCCTCCACTTT.

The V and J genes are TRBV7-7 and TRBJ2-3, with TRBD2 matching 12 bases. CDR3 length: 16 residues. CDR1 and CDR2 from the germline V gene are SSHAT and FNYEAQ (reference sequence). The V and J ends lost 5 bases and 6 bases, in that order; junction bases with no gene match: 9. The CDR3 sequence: CASSPRLAGASDTQYF. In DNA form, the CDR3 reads TGTGCCAGCAGCCCTAGACTAGCGGGAGCTTCTGATACGCAGTATTTT.

The CDR3 DNA is TGTGCCAGCAGCTTAGTGGTAGCGGGAGGCTGGGAGACCCAGTACTTC. This gives the protein CASSLVVAGGWETQYF. The chain recombines TRBV7-8 with TRBJ2-5, with 10 bases that match TRBD2. V lost 1 base and J lost 5; bases outside the gene matches: 7. The CDR3 contains 16 residues. Germline V gives CDR1 SGHVS, CDR2 FQNEAQ.

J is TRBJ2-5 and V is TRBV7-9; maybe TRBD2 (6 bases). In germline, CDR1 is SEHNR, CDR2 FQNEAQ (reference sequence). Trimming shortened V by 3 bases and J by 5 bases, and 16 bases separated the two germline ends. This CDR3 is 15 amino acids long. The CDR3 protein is CASSFEGGIGETQYF. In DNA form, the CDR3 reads TGTGCCAGCAGCTTTGAAGGCGGGATCGGGGAGACCCAGTACTTC.

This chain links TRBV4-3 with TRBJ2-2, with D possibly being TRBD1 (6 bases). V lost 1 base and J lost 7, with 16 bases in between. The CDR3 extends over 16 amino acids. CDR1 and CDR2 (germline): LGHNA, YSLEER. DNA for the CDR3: TGCGCCAGCAGCCAAGGGTACAGGGAAGGGAACGGGGAGCTGTTTTTT. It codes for CASSQGYREGNGELFF.

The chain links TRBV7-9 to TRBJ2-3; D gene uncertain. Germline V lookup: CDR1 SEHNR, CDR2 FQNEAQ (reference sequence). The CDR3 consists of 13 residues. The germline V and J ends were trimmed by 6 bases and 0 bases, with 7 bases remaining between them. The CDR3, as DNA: TGTGCCAGCAGACAAACTAGCACAGATACGCAGTATTTT. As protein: CASRQTSTDTQYF.

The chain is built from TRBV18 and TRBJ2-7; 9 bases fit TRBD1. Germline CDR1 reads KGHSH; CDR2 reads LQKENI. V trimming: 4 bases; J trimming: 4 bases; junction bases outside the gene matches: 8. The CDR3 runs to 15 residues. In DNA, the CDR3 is TGTGCCAGCTCACTGGGAAGGGACAGGGCTTACGAGCAGTACTTC. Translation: CASSLGRDRAYEQYF.

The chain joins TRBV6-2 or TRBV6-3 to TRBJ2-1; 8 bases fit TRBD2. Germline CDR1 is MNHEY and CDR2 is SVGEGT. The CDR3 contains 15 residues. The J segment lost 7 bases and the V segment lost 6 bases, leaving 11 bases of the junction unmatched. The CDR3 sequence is CASSLRAGGSNEQFF. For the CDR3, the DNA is TGTGCCAGCAGCCTCCGGGCGGGAGGTTCGAATGAGCAGTTCTTC.

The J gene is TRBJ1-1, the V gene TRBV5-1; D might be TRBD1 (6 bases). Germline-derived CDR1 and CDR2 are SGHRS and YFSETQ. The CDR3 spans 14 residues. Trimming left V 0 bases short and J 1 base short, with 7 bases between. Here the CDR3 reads CASSLEQGNTEAFF. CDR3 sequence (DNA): TGCGCCAGCAGCTTGGAACAGGGGAACACTGAAGCTTTCTTT.

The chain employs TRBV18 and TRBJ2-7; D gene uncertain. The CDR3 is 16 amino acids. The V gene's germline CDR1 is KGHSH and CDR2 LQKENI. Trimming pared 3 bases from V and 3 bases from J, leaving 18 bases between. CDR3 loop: CASSPPGTQTLYEQYF. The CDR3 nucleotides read TGTGCCAGCTCACCCCCAGGCACACAGACGCTCTACGAGCAGTACTTC.

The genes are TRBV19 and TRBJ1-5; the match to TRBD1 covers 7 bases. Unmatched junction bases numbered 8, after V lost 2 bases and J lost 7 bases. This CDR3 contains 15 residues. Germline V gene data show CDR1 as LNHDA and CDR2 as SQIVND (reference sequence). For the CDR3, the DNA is TGTGCCAGTAGTATAAGGGACAGTAAGCGACAGCCCCAGCATTTT. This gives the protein CASSIRDSKRQPQHF.

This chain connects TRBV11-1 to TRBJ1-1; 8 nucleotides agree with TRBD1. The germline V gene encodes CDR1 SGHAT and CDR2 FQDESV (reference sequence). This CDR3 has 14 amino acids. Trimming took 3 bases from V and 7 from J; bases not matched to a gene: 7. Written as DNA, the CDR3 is TGTGCCAGCAGCTTCGACAGGGGTGGGATTGAAGCTTTCTTT. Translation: CASSFDRGGIEAFF.

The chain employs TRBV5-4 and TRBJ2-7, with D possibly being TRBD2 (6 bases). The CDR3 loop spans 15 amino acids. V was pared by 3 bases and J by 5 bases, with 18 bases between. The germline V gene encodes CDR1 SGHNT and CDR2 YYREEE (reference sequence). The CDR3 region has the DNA TGTGCCAGCAGCTCATCGGGACTCCTCGGTAACGAGCAGTACTTC. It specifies CASSSSGLLGNEQYF. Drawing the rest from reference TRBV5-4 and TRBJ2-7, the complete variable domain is ETGVTQSPTHLIKTRGQQVTLRCSSQSGHNTVSWYQQALGQGPQFIFQYYREEENGRGNFPPRFSGLQFPNYSSELNVNALELDDSALYLCASSSSGLLGNEQYFGPGTRLTVT.

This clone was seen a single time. CDR3 in amino acids: CSTPGTGVTYEQYF. The DNA of the CDR3 is TGCAGCACTCCCGGGACAGGGGTAACCTACGAGCAGTACTTC. This chain connects TRBV29-1 to TRBJ2-7; 10 bases fit TRBD1. V gave up 8 bases and J gave up 2 bases; unmatched junction bases: 9. The CDR3 extends over 14 amino acids. Germline values: CDR1 SQVTM, CDR2 ANQGSEA.

The CDR3 nucleotides read TGTGCCAGCAGCCAAGGGTTTAGGGGACTAGCGGAGATTCAGTACTTC. Amino acids: CASSQGFRGLAEIQYF. This chain joins TRBV3-1 (or the pseudogene TRBV3-2) and TRBJ2-4; 11 bases are a match to TRBD2. Germline CDR1 is LGHDT and CDR2 is YNNKEL (reference sequence). This CDR3 has 16 residues. The trim removed 1 base at V and 10 bases at J, leaving 9 bases unmatched.

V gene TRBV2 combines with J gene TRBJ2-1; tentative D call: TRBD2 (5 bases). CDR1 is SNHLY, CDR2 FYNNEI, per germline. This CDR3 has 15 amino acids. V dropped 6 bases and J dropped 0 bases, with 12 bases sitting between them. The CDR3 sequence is CASRSERSSYNEQFF. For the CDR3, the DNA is TGTGCCAGCAGGTCTGAGCGGAGCTCCTACAATGAGCAGTTCTTC.

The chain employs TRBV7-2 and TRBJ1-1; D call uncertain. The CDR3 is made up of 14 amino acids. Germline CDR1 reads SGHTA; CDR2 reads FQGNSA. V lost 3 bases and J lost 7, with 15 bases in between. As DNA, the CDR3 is TGTGCCAGCAGCTTGCCACAGAGTAAGAATGAAGCTTTCTTT. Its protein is CASSLPQSKNEAFF.

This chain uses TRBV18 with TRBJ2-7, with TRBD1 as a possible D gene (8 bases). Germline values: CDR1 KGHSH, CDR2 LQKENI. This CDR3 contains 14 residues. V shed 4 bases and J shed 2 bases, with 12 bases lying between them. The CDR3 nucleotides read TGTGCCAGCTCACGACAGGGGACTACCTACGAGCAGTACTTC. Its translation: CASSRQGTTYEQYF.

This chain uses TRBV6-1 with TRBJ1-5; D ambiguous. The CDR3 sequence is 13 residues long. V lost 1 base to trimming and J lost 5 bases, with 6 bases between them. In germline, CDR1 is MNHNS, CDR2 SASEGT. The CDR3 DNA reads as TGTGCCAGCAGTGAAGTCGAATATCAGCCCCAGCATTTT. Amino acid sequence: CASSEVEYQPQHF.

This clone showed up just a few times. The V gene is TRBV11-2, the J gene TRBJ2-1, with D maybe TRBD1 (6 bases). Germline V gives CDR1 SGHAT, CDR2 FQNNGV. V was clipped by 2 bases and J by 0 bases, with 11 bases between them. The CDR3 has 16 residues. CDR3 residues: CASSLRQDSSYNEQFF. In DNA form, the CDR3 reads TGTGCCAGCAGCTTACGTCAGGACAGCTCCTACAATGAGCAGTTCTTC.

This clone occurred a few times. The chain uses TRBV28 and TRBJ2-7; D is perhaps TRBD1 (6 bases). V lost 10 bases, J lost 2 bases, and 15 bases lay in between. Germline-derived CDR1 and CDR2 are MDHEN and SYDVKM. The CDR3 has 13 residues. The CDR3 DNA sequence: TGTGCCACCTTAGGGGGTGTCACCTACGAGCAGTACTTC. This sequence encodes CATLGGVTYEQYF.

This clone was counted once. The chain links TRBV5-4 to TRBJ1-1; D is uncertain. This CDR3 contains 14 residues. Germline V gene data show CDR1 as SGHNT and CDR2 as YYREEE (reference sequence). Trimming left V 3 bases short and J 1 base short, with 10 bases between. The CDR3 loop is CASSYSRRNTEAFF. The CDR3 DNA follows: TGTGCCAGCAGCTATAGCAGGAGGAACACTGAAGCTTTCTTT.

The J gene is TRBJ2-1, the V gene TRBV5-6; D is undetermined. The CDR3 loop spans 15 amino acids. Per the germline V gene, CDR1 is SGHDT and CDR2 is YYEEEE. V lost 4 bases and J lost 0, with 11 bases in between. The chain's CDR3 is CASSPTSSSYNEQFF. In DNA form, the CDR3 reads TGTGCCAGCAGCCCAACATCTAGCTCCTACAATGAGCAGTTCTTC.

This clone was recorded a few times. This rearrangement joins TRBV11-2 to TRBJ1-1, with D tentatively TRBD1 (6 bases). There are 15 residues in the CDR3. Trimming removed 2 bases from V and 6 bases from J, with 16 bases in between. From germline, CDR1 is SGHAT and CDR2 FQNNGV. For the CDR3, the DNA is TGTGCCAGCAGCTTACGAGGCAGGGGCTTTTCTGAAGCTTTCTTT. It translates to CASSLRGRGFSEAFF.

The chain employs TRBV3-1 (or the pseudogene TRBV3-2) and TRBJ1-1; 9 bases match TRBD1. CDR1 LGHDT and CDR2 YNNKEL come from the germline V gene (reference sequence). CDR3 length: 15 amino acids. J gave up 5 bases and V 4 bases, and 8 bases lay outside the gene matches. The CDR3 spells CASSLIGQGLTEAFF. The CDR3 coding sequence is TGTGCCAGCAGCCTCATCGGACAGGGGTTAACTGAAGCTTTCTTT.

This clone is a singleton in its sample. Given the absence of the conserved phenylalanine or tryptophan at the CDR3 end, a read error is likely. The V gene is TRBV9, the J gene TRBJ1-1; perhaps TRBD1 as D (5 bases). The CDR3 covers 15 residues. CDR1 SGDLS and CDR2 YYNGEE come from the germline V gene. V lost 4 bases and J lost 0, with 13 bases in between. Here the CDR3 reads CASSPEGALNTEAFL. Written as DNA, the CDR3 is TGTGCCAGCAGCCCCGAAGGGGCCCTGAACACTGAAGCTTTCCTT.

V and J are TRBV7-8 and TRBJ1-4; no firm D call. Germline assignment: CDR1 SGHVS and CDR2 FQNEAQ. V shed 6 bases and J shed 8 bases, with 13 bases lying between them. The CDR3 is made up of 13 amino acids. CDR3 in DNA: TGTGCCAGCAGTTTGGGTTCTCGGGAAAAACTGTTTTTT. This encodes CASSLGSREKLFF.